Listed below are T cell receptor beta chains from one sample, sequenced in a study of CD8+ T cells in alopecia areata. Libraries were prepared by immunoSEQ multiplex PCR; TCRdb keeps only in-frame clonotypes and omits some of them. The table shows 10,000 to 15,000 clones, with roughly three fifths occurring only once. The sequenced sample consisted of skin. These receptors originate from a human donor with alopecia areata. Both conserved end residues are part of each CDR3. The order of the fields is clone size, J gene, D gene, V gene, CDR3 protein, CDR3 DNA. D genes are given only for firm matches. Only part of the rows carry a size: once, few, many, or a class if the clone is expanded.

-,TRBJ2-5,-,TRBV7-3,CASSYRNQETQYF,TGTGCCAGCAGCTACAGGAACCAAGAGACCCAGTACTTC
-,TRBJ2-2,TRBD2,TRBV28,CASSLKGGRWTTGELFF,TGTGCCAGCAGTTTGAAGGGAGGGAGGTGGACGACCGGGGAGCTGTTTTTT
-,TRBJ1-4,-,TRBV2,CASQGSSREKLFF,TGTGCCAGCCAGGGGAGCTCTCGGGAAAAACTGTTTTTT
-,TRBJ1-5,-,TRBV7-8,CASSLGQGNNQPQHF,TGTGCCAGCAGCTTGGGTCAGGGGAACAATCAGCCCCAGCATTTT
once,TRBJ2-3,-,TRBV28,CASSLYRTDTQYF,TGTGCCAGCAGTTTATATCGGACAGATACGCAGTATTTT
-,TRBJ1-5,-,TRBV6-1,CASRVMLSFSQPQHF,TGTGCCAGCAGGGTGATGTTGTCCTTCAGTCAGCCCCAGCATTTT
-,TRBJ1-1,-,TRBV7-9,CASSLRTDTEAFF,TGTGCCAGCAGCCTCCGGACAGACACTGAAGCTTTCTTT
-,TRBJ2-1,TRBD1,TRBV7-9,CASSPNPGQGSNEQFF,TGTGCCAGCAGCCCTAACCCGGGACAGGGGTCCAATGAGCAGTTCTTC
-,TRBJ2-3,-,TRBV19,CASREGSGTDTQYF,TGTGCCAGTAGGGAAGGGTCGGGCACAGATACGCAGTATTTT
few,TRBJ2-7,TRBD2,TRBV10-2,CASSEIGLAGAHEQYF,TGCGCCAGCAGTGAGATCGGACTAGCGGGAGCTCACGAGCAGTACTTC
-,TRBJ1-4,TRBD1,TRBV18,CASSRDRFASNEKLFF,TGTGCCAGCTCACGGGACAGGTTCGCGTCTAATGAAAAACTGTTTTTT
-,TRBJ2-1,TRBD2,TRBV7-9,CASIGREGYNEQFF,TGTGCCAGCATTGGGCGGGAGGGATACAATGAGCAGTTCTTC
medium-sized,TRBJ2-3,TRBD2,TRBV7-2,CASSLGTSGGTRDTQYF,TGTGCCAGCAGCTTAGGGACTAGCGGGGGGACCAGAGATACGCAGTATTTT
-,TRBJ1-2,-,TRBV10-3,CATSSGQNYGYTF,TGTGCCACCAGCAGTGGCCAGAACTATGGCTACACCTTC
-,TRBJ2-5,TRBD2,TRBV7-2,CASSFTGGQETQYF,TGTGCCAGCAGCTTTACGGGGGGCCAAGAGACCCAGTACTTC
-,TRBJ2-2,-,TRBV11-3,CASSYHRGTRVTGELFF,TGTGCCAGCAGCTACCATCGGGGGACGCGGGTTACCGGGGAGCTGTTTTTT
-,TRBJ2-7,-,TRBV11-2,CASSQGPTYEQYF,TGTGCCAGCAGCCAGGGGCCGACCTACGAGCAGTACTTC
few,TRBJ2-7,TRBD2,TRBV9,CASSVGPELAGGYEQYF,TGTGCCAGCAGCGTAGGCCCTGAACTAGCGGGAGGATACGAGCAGTACTTC
-,TRBJ2-3,TRBD2,TRBV11-2,CASSLEWQRGKADTQYF,TGTGCCAGCAGCTTAGAATGGCAGCGGGGGAAGGCAGATACGCAGTATTTT
-,TRBJ1-1,-,TRBV19,CASSINRVNTEAFF,TGTGCCAGTAGTATTAATCGGGTGAACACTGAAGCTTTCTTT
-,TRBJ2-7,TRBD1,TRBV6-1,CASSGTGIHEQYF,TGTGCCAGCAGCGGGACAGGGATCCACGAGCAGTACTTC
-,TRBJ1-1,-,TRBV7-4,CASSPEVGFGTEAFF,TGTGCCAGCAGCCCCGAGGTAGGGTTCGGCACTGAAGCTTTCTTT
-,TRBJ1-5,-,TRBV14,CASSQEWGGSNQPQHF,TGTGCCAGCAGCCAAGAGTGGGGTGGAAGCAATCAGCCCCAGCATTTT
-,TRBJ2-5,TRBD2,TRBV11-2,CASSSLKAGARQETQYF,TGTGCCAGCTCCTCCCTTAAAGCGGGGGCTAGACAAGAGACCCAGTACTTC
-,TRBJ2-7,-,TRBV2,CASSGGMQLVPRYEQYF,TGTGCCAGCAGTGGTGGGATGCAGCTGGTTCCCCGCTACGAGCAGTACTTC
-,TRBJ2-7,TRBD1,TRBV29-1,CSVGTGGGSYEQYF,TGCAGCGTCGGTACAGGGGGCGGCTCCTACGAGCAGTACTTC
once,TRBJ2-6,-,TRBV6-6,CASSYPGANVLTF,TGTGCCAGCAGTTACCCTGGGGCCAACGTCCTGACTTTC